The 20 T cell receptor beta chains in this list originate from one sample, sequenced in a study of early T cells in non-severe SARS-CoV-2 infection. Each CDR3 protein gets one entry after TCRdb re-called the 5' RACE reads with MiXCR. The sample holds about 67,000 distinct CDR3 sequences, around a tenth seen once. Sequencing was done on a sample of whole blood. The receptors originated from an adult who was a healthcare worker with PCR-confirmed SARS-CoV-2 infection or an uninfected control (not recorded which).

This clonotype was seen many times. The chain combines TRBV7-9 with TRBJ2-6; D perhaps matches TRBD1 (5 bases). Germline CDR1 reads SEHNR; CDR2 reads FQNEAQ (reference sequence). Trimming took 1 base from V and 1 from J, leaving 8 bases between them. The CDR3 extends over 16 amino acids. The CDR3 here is CASSLGQRSGANVLTF. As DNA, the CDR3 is TGTGCCAGCAGCTTAGGACAGCGTTCTGGGGCCAACGTCCTGACTTTC.

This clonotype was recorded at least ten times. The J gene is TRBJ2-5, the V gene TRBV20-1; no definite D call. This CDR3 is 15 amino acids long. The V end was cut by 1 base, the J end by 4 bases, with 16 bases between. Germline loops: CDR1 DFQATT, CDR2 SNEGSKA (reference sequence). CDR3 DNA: TGCAGTGCTAGAGCGGCGGTCGGATACTCAGAGACCCAGTACTTC. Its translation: CSARAAVGYSETQYF.

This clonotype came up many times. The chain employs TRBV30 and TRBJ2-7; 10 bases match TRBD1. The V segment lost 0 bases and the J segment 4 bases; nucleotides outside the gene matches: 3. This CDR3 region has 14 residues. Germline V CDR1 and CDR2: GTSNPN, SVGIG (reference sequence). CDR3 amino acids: CAWSVWTGGYEQYF. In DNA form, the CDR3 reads TGTGCCTGGAGTGTATGGACAGGGGGGTACGAGCAGTACTTC. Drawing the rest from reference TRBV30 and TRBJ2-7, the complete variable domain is SQTIHQWPATLVQPVGSPLSLECTVEGTSNPNLYWYRQAAGRGLQLLFYSVGIGQISSEVPQNLSASRPQDRQFILSSKKLLLSDSGFYLCAWSVWTGGYEQYFGPGTRLTVT.

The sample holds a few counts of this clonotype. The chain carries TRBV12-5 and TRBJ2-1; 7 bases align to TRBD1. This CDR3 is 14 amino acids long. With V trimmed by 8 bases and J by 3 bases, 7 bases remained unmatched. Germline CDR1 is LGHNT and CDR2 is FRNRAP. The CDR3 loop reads CASSPGTDYNEQFF. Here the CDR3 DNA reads TGTGCTAGTTCCCCCGGGACAGACTACAATGAGCAGTTCTTC.

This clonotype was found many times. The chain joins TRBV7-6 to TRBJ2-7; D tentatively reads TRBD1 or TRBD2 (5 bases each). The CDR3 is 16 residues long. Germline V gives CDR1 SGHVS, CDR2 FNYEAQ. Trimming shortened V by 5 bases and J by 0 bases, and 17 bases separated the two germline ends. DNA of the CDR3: TGTGCCAGCAGCCGGGGACCACGAGACAGCTCCTACGAGCAGTACTTC. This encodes CASSRGPRDSSYEQYF. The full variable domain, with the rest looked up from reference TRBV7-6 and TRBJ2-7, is GAGVSQSPRYKVTKRGQDVALRCDPISGHVSLYWYRQALGQGPEFLTYFNYEAQQDKSGLPNDRFSAERPEGSISTLTIQRTEQRDSAMYRCASSRGPRDSSYEQYFGPGTRLTVT.

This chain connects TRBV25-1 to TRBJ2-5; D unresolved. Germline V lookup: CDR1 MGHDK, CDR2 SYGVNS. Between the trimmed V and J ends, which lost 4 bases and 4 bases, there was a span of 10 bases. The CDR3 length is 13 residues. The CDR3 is CASSADLRETQYF. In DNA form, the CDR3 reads TGTGCCAGCAGTGCGGACCTTCGAGAGACCCAGTACTTC. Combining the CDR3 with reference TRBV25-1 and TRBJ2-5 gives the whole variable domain EADIYQTPRYLVIGTGKKITLECSQTMGHDKMYWYQQDPGMELHLIHYSYGVNSTEKGDLSSESTVSRIRTEHFPLTLESARPSHTSQYLCASSADLRETQYFGPGTRLLVL.

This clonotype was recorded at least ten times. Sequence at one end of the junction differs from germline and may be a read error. CDR3 region: CASLESGSTDTQYF. CDR3 in DNA: TGCGCCTCCTTGGAATCCGGGTCCACAGATACGCAGTATTTT. The chain links TRBV6-1 to TRBJ2-3, with D unresolved. This CDR3 has 14 amino acids. Germline loops: CDR1 MNHNS, CDR2 SASEGT.

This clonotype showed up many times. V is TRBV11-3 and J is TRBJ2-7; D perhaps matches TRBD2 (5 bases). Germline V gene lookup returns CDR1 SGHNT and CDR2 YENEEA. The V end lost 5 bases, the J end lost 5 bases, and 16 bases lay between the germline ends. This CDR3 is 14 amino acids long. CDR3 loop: CASSPSDGVNEQYF. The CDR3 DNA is TGTGCCAGCAGCCCATCGGACGGGGTCAACGAGCAGTACTTC.

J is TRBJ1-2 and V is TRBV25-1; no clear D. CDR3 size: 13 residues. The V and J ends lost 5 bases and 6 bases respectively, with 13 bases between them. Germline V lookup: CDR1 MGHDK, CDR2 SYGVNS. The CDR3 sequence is CASSRAGGNGYTF. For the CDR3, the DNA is TGTGCCAGCAGTCGAGCTGGCGGTAATGGCTACACCTTC.

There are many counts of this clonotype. Here the CDR3 DNA reads TGCAGCGTTAAGGAGGGCAGCACAGATACGCAGTATTTT. This encodes CSVKEGSTDTQYF. The chain carries TRBV29-1 and TRBJ2-3; tentative D call: TRBD2 (6 bases). This CDR3 is 13 amino acids long. V was trimmed by 5 bases and J by 0 bases, leaving 9 bases between them. Per germline, CDR1 SQVTM and CDR2 ANQGSEA.

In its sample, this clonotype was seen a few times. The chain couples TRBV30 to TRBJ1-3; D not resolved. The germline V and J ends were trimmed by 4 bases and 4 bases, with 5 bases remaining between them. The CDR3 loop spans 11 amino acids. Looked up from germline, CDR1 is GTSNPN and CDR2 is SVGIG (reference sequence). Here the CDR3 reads CAWTTGNTIYF. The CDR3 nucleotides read TGTGCCTGGACGACGGGAAACACCATATATTTT.

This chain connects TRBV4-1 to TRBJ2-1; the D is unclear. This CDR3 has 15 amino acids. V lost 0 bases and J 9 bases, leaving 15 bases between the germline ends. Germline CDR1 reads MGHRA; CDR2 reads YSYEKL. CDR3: CASSQDLGAWGEQFF. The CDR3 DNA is TGCGCCAGCAGCCAAGATCTTGGCGCATGGGGTGAGCAGTTCTTC.

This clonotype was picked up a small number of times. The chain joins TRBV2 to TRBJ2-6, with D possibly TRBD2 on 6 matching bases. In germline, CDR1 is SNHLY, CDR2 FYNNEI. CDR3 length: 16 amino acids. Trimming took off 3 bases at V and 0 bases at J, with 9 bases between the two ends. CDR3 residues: CASSEEGHSGANVLTF. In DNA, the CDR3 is TGTGCCAGCAGTGAGGAGGGGCACTCTGGGGCCAACGTCCTGACTTTC.

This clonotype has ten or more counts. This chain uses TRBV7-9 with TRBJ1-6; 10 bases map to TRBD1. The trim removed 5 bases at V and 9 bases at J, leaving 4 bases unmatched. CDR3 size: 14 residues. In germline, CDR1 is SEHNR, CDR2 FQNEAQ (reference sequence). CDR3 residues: CASSLGQGSSPLHF. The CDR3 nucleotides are TGTGCCAGCAGCCTGGGACAGGGGAGTTCACCCCTCCACTTT. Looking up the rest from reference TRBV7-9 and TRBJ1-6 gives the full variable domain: DTGVSQNPRHKITKRGQNVTFRCDPISEHNRLYWYRQTLGQGPEFLTYFQNEAQLEKSRLLSDRFSAERPKGSFSTLEIQRTEQGDSAMYLCASSLGQGSSPLHFGNGTRLTVT.

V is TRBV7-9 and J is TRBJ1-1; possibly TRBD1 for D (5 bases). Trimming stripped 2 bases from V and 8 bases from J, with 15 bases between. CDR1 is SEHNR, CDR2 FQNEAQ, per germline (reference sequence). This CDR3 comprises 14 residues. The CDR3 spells CASSLIFRVSEAFF. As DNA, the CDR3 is TGTGCCAGCAGCTTAATATTCAGGGTAAGCGAAGCTTTCTTT.

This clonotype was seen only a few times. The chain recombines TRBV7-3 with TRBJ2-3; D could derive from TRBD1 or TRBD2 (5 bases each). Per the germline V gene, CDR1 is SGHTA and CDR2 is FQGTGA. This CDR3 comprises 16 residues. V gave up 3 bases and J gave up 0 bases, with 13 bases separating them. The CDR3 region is CASSLHGTTSTDTQYF. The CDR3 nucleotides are TGTGCCAGCAGCTTGCACGGGACCACTAGCACAGATACGCAGTATTTT. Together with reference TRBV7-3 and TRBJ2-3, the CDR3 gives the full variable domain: GAGVSQTPSNKVTEKGKYVELRCDPISGHTALYWYRQSLGQGPEFLIYFQGTGAADDSGLPNDRFFAVRPEGSVSTLKIQRTERGDSAVYLCASSLHGTTSTDTQYFGPGTRLTVL.

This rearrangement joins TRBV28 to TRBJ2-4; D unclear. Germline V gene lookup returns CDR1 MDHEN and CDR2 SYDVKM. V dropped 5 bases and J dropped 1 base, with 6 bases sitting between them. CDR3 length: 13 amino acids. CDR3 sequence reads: CASSLHAKNIQYF. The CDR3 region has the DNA TGTGCCAGCAGTCTTCATGCCAAAAACATTCAGTACTTC.

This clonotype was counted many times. The CDR3 coding sequence is TGTGCCAGCAGCCTGACAGAGTCTGGAAACACCATATATTTT. Translation: CASSLTESGNTIYF. The chain uses TRBV12-3 or TRBV12-4 and TRBJ1-3; a weak D match, TRBD1 (5 bases). V was trimmed by 6 bases and J by 1 base, leaving 10 bases between them. This CDR3 is 14 amino acids long.

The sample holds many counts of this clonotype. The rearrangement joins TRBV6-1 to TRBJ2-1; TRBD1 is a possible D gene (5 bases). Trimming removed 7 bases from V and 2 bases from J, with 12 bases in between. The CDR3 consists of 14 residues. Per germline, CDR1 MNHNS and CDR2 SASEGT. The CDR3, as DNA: TGTGCCAGCAATCGACAGAACCCCTACAATGAGCAGTTCTTC. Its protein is CASNRQNPYNEQFF.

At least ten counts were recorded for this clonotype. Written as DNA, the CDR3 is TGTGCCAGCAGTTTAGGGCCTGACCGGCCTTACACCTTC. It specifies CASSLGPDRPYTF. The chain has TRBV12-3 or TRBV12-4 and TRBJ1-2, with D unclear. V lost 1 base, J lost 11 bases, and 14 bases lay in between. The CDR3 runs 13 residues.